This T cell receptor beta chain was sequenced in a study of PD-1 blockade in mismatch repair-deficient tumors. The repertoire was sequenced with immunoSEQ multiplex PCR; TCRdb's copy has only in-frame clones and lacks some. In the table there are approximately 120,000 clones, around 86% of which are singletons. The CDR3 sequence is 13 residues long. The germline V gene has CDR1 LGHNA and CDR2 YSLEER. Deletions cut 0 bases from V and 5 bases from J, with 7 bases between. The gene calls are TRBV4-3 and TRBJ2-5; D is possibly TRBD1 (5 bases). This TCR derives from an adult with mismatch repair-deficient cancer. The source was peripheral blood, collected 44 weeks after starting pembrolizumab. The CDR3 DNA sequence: TGCGCCAGCAGCCAAGAAGGGGTGGAGACCCAGTACTTC. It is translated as CASSQEGVETQYF.